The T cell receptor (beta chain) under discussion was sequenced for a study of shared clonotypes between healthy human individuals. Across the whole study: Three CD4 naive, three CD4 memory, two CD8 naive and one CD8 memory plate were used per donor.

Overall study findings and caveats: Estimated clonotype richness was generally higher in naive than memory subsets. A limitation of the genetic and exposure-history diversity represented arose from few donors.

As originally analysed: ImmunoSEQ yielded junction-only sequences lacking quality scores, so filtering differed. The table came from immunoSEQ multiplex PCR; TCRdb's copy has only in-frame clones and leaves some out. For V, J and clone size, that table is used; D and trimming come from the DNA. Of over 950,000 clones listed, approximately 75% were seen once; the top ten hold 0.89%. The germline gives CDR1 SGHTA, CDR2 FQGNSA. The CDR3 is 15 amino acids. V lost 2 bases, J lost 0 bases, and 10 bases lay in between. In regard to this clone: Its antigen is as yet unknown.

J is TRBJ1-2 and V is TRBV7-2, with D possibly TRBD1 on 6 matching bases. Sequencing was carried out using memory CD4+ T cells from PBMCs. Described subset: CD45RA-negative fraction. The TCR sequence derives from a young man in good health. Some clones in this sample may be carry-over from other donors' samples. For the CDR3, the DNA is TGTGCCAGCAGCTTAAGGGGGATAACTAACTATGGCTACACCTTC. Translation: CASSLRGITNYGYTF.